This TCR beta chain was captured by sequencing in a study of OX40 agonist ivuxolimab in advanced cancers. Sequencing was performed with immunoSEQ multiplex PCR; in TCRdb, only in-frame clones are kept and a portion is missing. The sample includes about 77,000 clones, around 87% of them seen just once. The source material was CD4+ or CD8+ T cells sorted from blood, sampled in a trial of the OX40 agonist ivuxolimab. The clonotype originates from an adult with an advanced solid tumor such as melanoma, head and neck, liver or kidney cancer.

This chain's CDR3 is CSVEVGYEQYF. DNA of the CDR3: TGCAGCGTTGAAGTTGGGTACGAGCAGTACTTC. This sequence joins TRBV29-1 and TRBJ2-7; D unresolved. Per the germline V gene, CDR1 is SQVTM and CDR2 is ANQGSEA. V lost 1 base and J lost 4, with 5 bases in between. The CDR3 sequence is 11 residues long.